Listed here are 6 T cell receptor beta chains from one sample, sequenced in a study of CD8 T cell repertoires and HIV-1 epitope variants. TCRdb keeps only in-frame clones here, not all; method: immunoSEQ multiplex PCR. This table has about 90,000 clones, roughly 80% appearing once. Sequenced material: uncultured baseline CD8+ T cells from peripheral blood mononuclear cells (PBMCs). All receptors come from a male donor with HIV.

The gene calls are TRBV9 and TRBJ1-3, with 9 bases fitting TRBD1. V dropped 2 bases and J dropped 0; count of bases not matched to a gene: 0. In germline, CDR1 is SGDLS, CDR2 YYNGEE. This CDR3 spans 15 amino acids. The chain's CDR3 is CASSVGQGSGNTIYF. CDR3 DNA sequence: TGTGCCAGCAGCGTGGGACAGGGCTCTGGAAACACCATATATTTT.

V usage is TRBV9 and J usage is TRBJ2-3, with a weak D call TRBD1 (5 bases). CDR3 size: 15 residues. V lost 0 bases to trimming and J lost 4 bases, with 12 bases between them. Germline V CDR1 and CDR2: SGDLS, YYNGEE. In DNA form, the CDR3 reads TGTGCCAGCAGCGTAGAGGGGCTATCCTCAGATACGCAGTATTTT. Its protein is CASSVEGLSSDTQYF.

V gene TRBV15 combines with J gene TRBJ2-1; 11 bases fit TRBD2. J gave up 16 bases and V 1 base, and 9 bases lay outside the gene matches. The CDR3 totals 14 residues. Germline V gene data show CDR1 as LNHNV and CDR2 as YYDKDF (reference sequence). CDR3 loop: CATSRGLSGGAGFF. DNA for the CDR3: TGTGCCACCAGCAGAGGGCTTAGCGGGGGGGCAGGTTTCTTC.

The V and J genes are TRBV7-8 and TRBJ1-2; 7 nucleotides match TRBD1. Germline V gene sequence: CDR1 SGHVS, CDR2 FQNEAQ. The CDR3 contains 12 residues. Trimming cost V 1 base and J 9 bases; bases outside gene matches: 2. CDR3 amino acids: CASSLGQGRYTF. The CDR3 DNA reads as TGTGCCAGCAGCTTAGGACAGGGACGCTACACCTTC.

This chain connects TRBV15 to TRBJ2-1; 12 nucleotides match TRBD2. The germline V gene has CDR1 LNHNV and CDR2 YYDKDF (reference sequence). The ends lost 1 base at V and 10 bases at J; junction bases unmatched: 11. The CDR3 has 17 residues. DNA of the CDR3: TGTGCCACCAGCAGAGGTCTAGCGGGAGGGCCGTTAGGAGAGCAGTTCTTC. Translation: CATSRGLAGGPLGEQFF.

In DNA, the CDR3 is TGCGCCAGCAGTGAGTCGCGATACAATGAGCAGTTCTTC. Translating it yields CASSESRYNEQFF. The rearrangement uses TRBV10-1 and TRBJ2-1, with unresolved D. The ends were cut back, 0 bases at V and 4 bases at J, with 4 bases in the middle. Germline loops: CDR1 WNHNN, CDR2 SYGVQD (reference sequence). The CDR3 spans 13 residues.